Below, 26 T cell receptor beta chains from the same sample are listed, as sequenced in a study of cytomegalovirus exposure and HLA in healthy donors. Using immunoSEQ multiplex PCR, the repertoire was profiled, and TCRdb retains in-frame clones only, with some absent. This table has around 160,000 clones, more than 80% appearing once. Sample: PBMCs. The receptors here all came from a woman between 18 and 30 years old in good health and CMV-seropositive.

The chain combines TRBV30 with TRBJ1-1; 7 bases map to TRBD1. CDR3 length: 15 residues. Germline V gene lookup returns CDR1 GTSNPN and CDR2 SVGIG (reference sequence). V lost 7 bases to trimming and J lost 0 bases; unmatched junction nucleotides: 11. The CDR3 region is CAYRDSILLNTEAFF. CDR3 sequence (DNA): TGTGCCTACCGGGACAGTATTTTGTTGAACACTGAAGCTTTCTTT.

V is TRBV28 and J is TRBJ2-7; 7 nucleotides agree with TRBD1. CDR1 is MDHEN, CDR2 SYDVKM, per germline. Unmatched junction bases numbered 7, after V lost 0 bases and J lost 5 bases. The CDR3 spans 15 residues. The CDR3, as DNA: TGTGCCAGCAGTTTATGGCAGGGACAGTTGCACGAGCAGTACTTC. Protein: CASSLWQGQLHEQYF.

The chain carries TRBV4-3 and TRBJ2-1, with 8 bases matching TRBD2. Germline loops: CDR1 LGHNA, CDR2 YSLEER. CDR3 size: 15 residues. J was trimmed by 3 bases and V by 0 bases; bases with no gene match: 1. CDR3: CASSQDLAGYNEQFF. CDR3 nucleotides: TGCGCCAGCAGCCAAGATCTAGCGGGCTACAATGAGCAGTTCTTC.

The rearrangement links TRBV4-1 to TRBJ2-3; a possible D gene is TRBD2 (7 bases). Germline loops: CDR1 MGHRA, CDR2 YSYEKL. Trimming cost V 4 bases and J 2 bases, with 10 bases left between them. The CDR3 spans 14 residues. CDR3 bases: TGCGCCAGCAGCCCCGGGGGGCCCACAGATACGCAGTATTTT. As protein: CASSPGGPTDTQYF.

On this clone itself: One end of the junction does not line up with germline, which may come from a read error. V gene TRBV5-1 combines with J gene TRBJ2-1; tentatively, D is TRBD2 (6 bases). The CDR3 is made up of 16 amino acids. The V gene's germline CDR1 is SGHRS and CDR2 YFSETQ. CDR3 sequence (DNA): TGCGCCAGCAGTTTGGGAGGCACTAGCATCTACAATGAGCAGTTCTTC. Its translation: CASSLGGTSIYNEQFF.

This clone was detected once. The chain uses TRBV5-4 and TRBJ2-5; 10 positions agree with TRBD1. The CDR3 spans 15 residues. J lost 0 bases, V lost 7 bases, and 6 bases had no gene match. CDR1 is SGHNT, CDR2 YYREEE, per germline (reference sequence). CDR3 region: CASADRGPYQETQYF. CDR3 nucleotide sequence: TGTGCCAGCGCTGACAGGGGGCCCTACCAAGAGACCCAGTACTTC.

The chain links TRBV27 to TRBJ2-5; D gene uncertain. Germline V gene sequence: CDR1 MNHEY, CDR2 SMNVEV (reference sequence). There are 13 residues in the CDR3. V gave up 1 base and J gave up 7 bases, with 10 bases separating them. The CDR3 sequence is CASSLLAHGTQYF. The DNA of the CDR3 is TGTGCCAGCAGTTTATTGGCCCATGGGACCCAGTACTTC.

The chain is built from TRBV13 and TRBJ1-1, with 7 bases identical to TRBD1. CDR1 and CDR2 (germline): PRHDT, FYEKMQ (reference sequence). V gave up 0 bases and J gave up 1 base; unmatched junction bases: 5. This CDR3 has 16 amino acids. The CDR3, as DNA: TGTGCCAGCAGCTTAGGCCCGGACAGGTCGAACACTGAAGCTTTCTTT. It encodes CASSLGPDRSNTEAFF.

The chain carries TRBV4-3 and TRBJ2-1, with TRBD2 identical over 11 bases. Germline-derived CDR1 and CDR2 are LGHNA and YSLEER. V shed 1 base, J shed 10 bases, and the junction held 3 bases outside the gene matches. CDR3 length equals 14 residues. This CDR3 reads CASSQGRLAGEQFF. DNA of the CDR3: TGCGCCAGCAGCCAAGGCAGACTAGCGGGGGAGCAGTTCTTC.

The chain combines TRBV29-1 with TRBJ2-7; tentative D call: TRBD1 (6 bases). Germline assignment: CDR1 SQVTM and CDR2 ANQGSEA. Trimming pared 6 bases from V and 2 bases from J, leaving 11 bases between. The CDR3 spans 12 residues. CDR3 nucleotides: TGCAGCGTGGGGACATCCGCCTACGAGCAGTACTTC. This encodes CSVGTSAYEQYF.

This clone was recorded only once. J is TRBJ1-1 and V is TRBV11-2; 9 nucleotides align to TRBD1. CDR1 and CDR2 (germline): SGHAT, FQNNGV. V dropped 6 bases and J dropped 0; count of bases not matched to a gene: 11. The CDR3 contains 17 residues. CDR3 loop: CASSRQTGGRLNTEAFF. CDR3 nucleotide sequence: TGTGCCAGCAGTCGGCAGACAGGGGGGCGTTTGAACACTGAAGCTTTCTTT.

In nucleotides, the CDR3 is TGTGCCAGCAGCTTAGGGGGAGGGAAGTATGGCTACACCTTC. Amino acids: CASSLGGGKYGYTF. The V call is TRBV7-6, the J call TRBJ1-2; D is uncertain. This CDR3 has 14 amino acids. Germline V gene sequence: CDR1 SGHVS, CDR2 FNYEAQ. The V end lost 1 base, the J end lost 5 bases, and 11 bases lay between the germline ends.

This chain joins TRBV28 and TRBJ2-5, with 12 bases aligning to TRBD1. This CDR3 is built from 19 residues. The germline CDR1 and CDR2 sequences are MDHEN and SYDVKM. Trimming cost V 2 bases and J 5 bases; bases outside gene matches: 15. This chain's CDR3 is CASSLTPGQGARLGETQYF. CDR3 DNA sequence: TGTGCCAGCAGTTTAACCCCGGGACAGGGGGCCCGACTGGGGGAGACCCAGTACTTC.

The rearrangement links TRBV25-1 to TRBJ2-2, with 7 positions matching TRBD2. This CDR3 is 14 amino acids long. V lost 4 bases, J lost 5 bases, and 4 bases stayed unmatched. Looked up from germline, CDR1 is MGHDK and CDR2 is SYGVNS. The CDR3 DNA sequence: TGTGCCAGCAGTGGGACCGGGGGGACCGGGGAGCTGTTTTTT. Its protein product is CASSGTGGTGELFF.

The chain uses TRBV6-4 and TRBJ2-2, with TRBD1 matching over 7 bases. Germline V gene sequence: CDR1 MRHNA, CDR2 SNTAGT. The CDR3 contains 13 residues. J lost 4 bases, V lost 6 bases, and 2 bases had no gene match. The CDR3 bases are TGTGCCAGCAGGGCAGGGGGCACCGGGGAGCTGTTTTTT. Translated: CASRAGGTGELFF.

J is TRBJ2-3 and V is TRBV5-5; 7 positions agree with TRBD1. CDR3 length equals 15 residues. V was pared by 3 bases and J by 0 bases, with 4 bases of the junction left unmatched. Germline assignment: CDR1 SGHKS and CDR2 YYEKEE (reference sequence). CDR3 residues: CASSYPTGSTDTQYF. CDR3 sequence (DNA): TGTGCCAGCAGCTACCCGACAGGGAGCACAGATACGCAGTATTTT.

The V call is TRBV5-8, the J call TRBJ1-2; D may be TRBD1 (6 bases). This CDR3 region has 13 residues. Germline V gene sequence: CDR1 SGHTS, CDR2 YDEGEE. Trimming pared 4 bases from V and 5 bases from J, leaving 12 bases between. The CDR3 region has the DNA TGTGCCAGCAGCCCGCCCGGACAGTATGGCTACACCTTC. It is translated as CASSPPGQYGYTF.

The chain links TRBV7-2 to TRBJ2-7; TRBD2 might be the D (5 bases). CDR3 length: 12 amino acids. V gave up 5 bases and J gave up 3 bases, with 8 bases separating them. CDR1 is SGHTA, CDR2 FQGNSA, per germline. The CDR3 sequence: CASSLEVYEQYF. The DNA of the CDR3 is TGTGCCAGCAGCCTGGAGGTCTACGAGCAGTACTTC.

The chain combines TRBV6-1 with TRBJ1-1; TRBD1 matches at 7 bases. There are 14 residues in the CDR3. Germline CDR1 MNHNS, CDR2 SASEGT. The V gene end was trimmed by 6 bases and the J gene end by 1 base; junction bases not matched to a gene: 5. As DNA, the CDR3 is TGTGCCAGCAGCCACGGACAGGAGAACACTGAAGCTTTCTTT. This encodes CASSHGQENTEAFF.

This clone was counted once. The CDR3 DNA sequence: TGTGCCAGCAGCGTAGGTGGGGCTGAGCCCTACGAGCAGTACTTC. The encoded protein is CASSVGGAEPYEQYF. The chain has TRBV9 and TRBJ2-7, with D possibly matching TRBD1 (5 bases). CDR3 length: 15 amino acids. The ends were cut back, 0 bases at V and 2 bases at J, with 12 bases in the middle. CDR1 SGDLS and CDR2 YYNGEE come from the germline V gene.

The rearrangement links TRBV7-2 to TRBJ2-3; D gene ambiguous. Trimming took 4 bases from V and 0 from J, leaving 20 bases between them. The CDR3 has 18 residues. Germline V gives CDR1 SGHTA, CDR2 FQGNSA. The CDR3 here is CASSSQSPHGGSTDTQYF. CDR3 sequence (DNA): TGTGCCAGCAGCTCTCAAAGCCCCCATGGCGGTAGCACAGATACGCAGTATTTT. Complete variable domain (other parts from reference TRBV7-2 and TRBJ2-3): GAGVSQSPSNKVTEKGKDVELRCDPISGHTALYWYRQSLGQGLEFLIYFQGNSAPDKSGLPSDRFSAERTGGSVSTLTIQRTQQEDSAVYLCASSSQSPHGGSTDTQYFGPGTRLTVL.

The genes are TRBV5-4 and TRBJ2-2, with a possible D match to TRBD2 (6 bases). The V gene's germline CDR1 is SGHNT and CDR2 YYREEE (reference sequence). The CDR3 runs to 14 residues. Between the trimmed V and J ends, which lost 4 bases and 1 base, there was a span of 8 bases. The CDR3 DNA reads TGTGCCAGCAGCACCGGGGGGAACACCGGGGAGCTGTTTTTT. Translation: CASSTGGNTGELFF.

The chain couples TRBV4-3 to TRBJ1-3; 7 nucleotides align to TRBD1. Germline-derived CDR1 and CDR2 are LGHNA and YSLEER. The CDR3 is 14 residues long. Trimming took 6 bases from V and 4 from J; bases not matched to a gene: 6. The CDR3 reads CASRPDRAGNTIYF. The CDR3 coding sequence is TGCGCCAGCAGACCCGACAGGGCAGGAAACACCATATATTTT.

The chain couples TRBV7-2 to TRBJ1-1; TRBD1 matches 8 bases. The germline CDR1 and CDR2 sequences are SGHTA and FQGNSA. V gave up 3 bases and J gave up 4 bases; unmatched junction bases: 10. The CDR3 runs 16 residues. CDR3 sequence (DNA): TGTGCCAGCAGCTTCAATGGTCTGGACAGGGCCACTGAAGCTTTCTTT. Translating it yields CASSFNGLDRATEAFF.

The chain combines TRBV28 with TRBJ2-3, with 7 nucleotides matching TRBD2. The germline V gene encodes CDR1 MDHEN and CDR2 SYDVKM. This CDR3 spans 15 amino acids. J lost 6 bases, V lost 6 bases, and 12 bases had no gene match. The CDR3 here is CASSLGTNSEDTQYF. The CDR3 nucleotides read TGTGCCAGCAGCCTTGGGACTAACAGTGAGGATACGCAGTATTTT.

The J gene is TRBJ1-1, the V gene TRBV11-2; D call uncertain. V dropped 5 bases and J dropped 3 bases, with 7 bases sitting between them. Germline assignment: CDR1 SGHAT and CDR2 FQNNGV. The CDR3 spans 12 residues. In DNA, the CDR3 is TGTGCCAGCAGCCTCAGTTACACTGAAGCTTTCTTT. Its translation: CASSLSYTEAFF. Combining the CDR3 with reference TRBV11-2 and TRBJ1-1 gives the whole variable domain EAGVAQSPRYKIIEKRQSVAFWCNPISGHATLYWYQQILGQGPKLLIQFQNNGVVDDSQLPKDRFSAERLKGVDSTLKIQPAKLEDSAVYLCASSLSYTEAFFGQGTRLTVV.